This T cell receptor beta chain originates from a study of blood T cell repertoires in COVID-19. Background on the study: Samples representing acute and convalescent COVID-19 were sourced from the United States, Italy and Spain. Nucleic acid was either cDNA or gDNA, and it came from T cells, B-cell-depleted T cells, or PBMCs.

The V segment lost 4 bases and the J segment 6 bases; nucleotides outside the gene matches: 4. Germline assignment: CDR1 MNHEY and CDR2 SVGEGT. The CDR3 covers 13 residues. The table came from immunoSEQ multiplex PCR; TCRdb's copy has only in-frame clones and leaves some out. The data contain about 44,000 clones, about nine tenths of them singletons. The gene calls are TRBV6-2 or TRBV6-3 and TRBJ1-1; 8 bases agree with TRBD1. Sequenced input: peripheral blood. The origin of this receptor is a man between 65 and 85 years old with active COVID-19. The DNA for the CDR3 is TGTGCCAGCAGTTTGACAGGGGTAGCTGAAGCTTTCTTT. Its protein product is CASSLTGVAEAFF.